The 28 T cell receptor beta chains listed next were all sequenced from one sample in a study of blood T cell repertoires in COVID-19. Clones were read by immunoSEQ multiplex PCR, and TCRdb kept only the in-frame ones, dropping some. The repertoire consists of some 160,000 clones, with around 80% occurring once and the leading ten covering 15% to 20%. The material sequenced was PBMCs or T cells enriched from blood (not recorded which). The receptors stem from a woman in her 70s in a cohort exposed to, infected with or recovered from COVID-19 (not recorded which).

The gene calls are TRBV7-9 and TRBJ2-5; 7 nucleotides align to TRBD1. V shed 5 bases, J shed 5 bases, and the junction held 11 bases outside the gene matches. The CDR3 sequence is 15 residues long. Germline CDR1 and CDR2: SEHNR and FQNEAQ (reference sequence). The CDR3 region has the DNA TGTGCCAGCAGCGAGGGACAGCCCGGATGGGAGACCCAGTACTTC. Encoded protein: CASSEGQPGWETQYF.

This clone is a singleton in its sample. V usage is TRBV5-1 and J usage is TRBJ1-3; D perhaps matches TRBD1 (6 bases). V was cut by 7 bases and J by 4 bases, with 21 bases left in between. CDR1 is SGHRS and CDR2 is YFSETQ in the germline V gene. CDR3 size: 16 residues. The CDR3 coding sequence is TGCGCCAGCTCCAGGGACACGGCTACCTTAGGAAACACCATATATTTT. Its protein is CASSRDTATLGNTIYF.

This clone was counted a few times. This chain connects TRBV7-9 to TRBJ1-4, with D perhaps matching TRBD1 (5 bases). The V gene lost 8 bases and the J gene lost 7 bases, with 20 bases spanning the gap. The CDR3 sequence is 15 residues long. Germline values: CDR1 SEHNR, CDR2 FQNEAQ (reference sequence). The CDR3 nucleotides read TGTGCCAGCGCCCCCCGGGGGGGGATTGGTGAAAAACTGTTTTTT. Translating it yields CASAPRGGIGEKLFF.

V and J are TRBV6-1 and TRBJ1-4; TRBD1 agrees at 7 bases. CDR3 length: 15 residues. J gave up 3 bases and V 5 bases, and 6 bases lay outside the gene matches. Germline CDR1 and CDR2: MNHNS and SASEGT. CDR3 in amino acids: CASSQQGMANEKLFF. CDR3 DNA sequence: TGTGCCAGCAGTCAACAGGGGATGGCTAATGAAAAACTGTTTTTT.

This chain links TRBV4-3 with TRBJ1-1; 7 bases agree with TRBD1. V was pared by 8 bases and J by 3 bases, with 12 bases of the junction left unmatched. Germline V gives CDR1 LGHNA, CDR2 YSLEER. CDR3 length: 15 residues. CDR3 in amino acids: CASSKGAGTDTEAFF. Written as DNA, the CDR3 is TGCGCCAGCTCCAAGGGGGCAGGGACAGACACTGAAGCTTTCTTT.

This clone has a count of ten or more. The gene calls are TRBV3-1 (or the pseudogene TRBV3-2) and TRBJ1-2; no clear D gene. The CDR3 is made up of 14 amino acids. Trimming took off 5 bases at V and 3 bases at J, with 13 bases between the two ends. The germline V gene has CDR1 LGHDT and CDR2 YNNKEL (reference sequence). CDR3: CASSEGMGDYGYTF. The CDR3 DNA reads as TGTGCCAGCAGCGAAGGGATGGGCGACTATGGCTACACCTTC.

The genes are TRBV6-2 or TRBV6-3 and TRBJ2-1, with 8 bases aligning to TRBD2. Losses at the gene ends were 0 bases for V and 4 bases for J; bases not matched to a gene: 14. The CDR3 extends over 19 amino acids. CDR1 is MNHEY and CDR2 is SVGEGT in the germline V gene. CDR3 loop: CASSYSGVLAGGFYNEQFF. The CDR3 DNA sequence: TGTGCCAGCAGTTACTCGGGGGTCCTAGCGGGCGGGTTTTACAATGAGCAGTTCTTC.

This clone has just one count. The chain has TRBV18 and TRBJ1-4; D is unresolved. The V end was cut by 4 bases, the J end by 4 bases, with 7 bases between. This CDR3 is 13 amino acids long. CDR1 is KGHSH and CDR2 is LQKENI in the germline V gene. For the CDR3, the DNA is TGTGCCAGCTCACGGGCGGGTAATGAAAAACTGTTTTTT. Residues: CASSRAGNEKLFF.

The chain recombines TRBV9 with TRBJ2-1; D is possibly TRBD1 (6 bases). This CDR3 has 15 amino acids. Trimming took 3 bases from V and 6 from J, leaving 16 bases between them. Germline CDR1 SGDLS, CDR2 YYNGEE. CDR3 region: CASSGDRRLGNEQFF. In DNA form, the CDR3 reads TGTGCCAGCAGCGGAGACAGGAGGTTAGGCAATGAGCAGTTCTTC.

Here the CDR3 DNA reads TGTGCCAGCAGCCACGGACAGAGTAATGAAAAACTGTTTTTT. It yields the protein CASSHGQSNEKLFF. The rearrangement links TRBV7-9 to TRBJ1-4, with a possible D match to TRBD1 (6 bases). V was cut by 5 bases and J by 4 bases, with 11 bases left in between. Germline CDR1 SEHNR, CDR2 FQNEAQ (reference sequence). This CDR3 has 14 amino acids.

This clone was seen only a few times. CDR3 DNA sequence: TGTGCCAGCAGCGTCACCGGGACAGCCCTCTCCTACGAGCAGTACTTC. It encodes CASSVTGTALSYEQYF. The genes are TRBV11-2 and TRBJ2-7, with 7 bases matching TRBD1. CDR3 length: 16 residues. With V trimmed by 5 bases and J by 0 bases, 10 bases remained unmatched. Germline loops: CDR1 SGHAT, CDR2 FQNNGV.

The CDR3 DNA reads as TGTGCCATCAGCCCACAGGGTTACCTGAACACTGAAGCTTTCTTT. Translating gives CAISPQGYLNTEAFF. V and J are TRBV10-3 and TRBJ1-1; D perhaps matches TRBD1 (6 bases). Germline CDR1 and CDR2: ENHRY and SYGVKD. This CDR3 region has 15 residues. V was trimmed by 6 bases and J by 0 bases, leaving 14 bases between them.

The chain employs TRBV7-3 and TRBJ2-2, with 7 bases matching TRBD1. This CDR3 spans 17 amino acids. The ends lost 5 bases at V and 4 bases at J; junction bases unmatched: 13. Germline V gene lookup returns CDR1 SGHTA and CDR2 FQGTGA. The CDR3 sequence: CASSPLYLTGSTGELFF. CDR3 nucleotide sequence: TGTGCCAGCAGCCCTCTCTACTTGACAGGGAGCACCGGGGAGCTGTTTTTT.

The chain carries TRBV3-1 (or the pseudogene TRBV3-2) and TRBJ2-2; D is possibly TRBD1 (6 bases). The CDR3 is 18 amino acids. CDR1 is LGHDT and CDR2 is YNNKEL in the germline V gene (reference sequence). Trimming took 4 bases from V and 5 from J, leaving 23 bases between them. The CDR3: CASSRGMGARLKTGELFF. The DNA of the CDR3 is TGTGCCAGCAGCCGAGGAATGGGGGCGAGGTTGAAAACCGGGGAGCTGTTTTTT.

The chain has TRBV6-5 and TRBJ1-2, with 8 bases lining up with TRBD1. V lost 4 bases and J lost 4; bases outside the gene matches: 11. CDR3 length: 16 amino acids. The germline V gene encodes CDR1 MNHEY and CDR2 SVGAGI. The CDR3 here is CASSSPIGQGIYGYTF. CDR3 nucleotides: TGTGCCAGCAGTTCTCCGATAGGACAGGGAATCTATGGCTACACCTTC.

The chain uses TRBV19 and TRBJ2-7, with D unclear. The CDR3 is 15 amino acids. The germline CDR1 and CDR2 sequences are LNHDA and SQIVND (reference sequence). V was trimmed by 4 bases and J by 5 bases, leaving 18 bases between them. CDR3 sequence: CASSKSRGIEDEQYF. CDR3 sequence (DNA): TGTGCCAGTAGTAAGTCCCGAGGCATTGAAGACGAGCAGTACTTC.

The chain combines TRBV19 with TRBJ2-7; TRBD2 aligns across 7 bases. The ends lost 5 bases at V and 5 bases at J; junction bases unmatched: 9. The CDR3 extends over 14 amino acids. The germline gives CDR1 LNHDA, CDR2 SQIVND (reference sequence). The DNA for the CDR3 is TGTGCCAGTAGTTTGATCGGACTAGGGAACGAGCAGTACTTC. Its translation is CASSLIGLGNEQYF.

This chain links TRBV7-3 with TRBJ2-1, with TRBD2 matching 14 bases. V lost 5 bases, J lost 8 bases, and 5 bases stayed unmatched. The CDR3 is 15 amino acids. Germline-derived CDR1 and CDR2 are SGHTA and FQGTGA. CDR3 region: CASSPGTSGGDEQFF. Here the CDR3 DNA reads TGTGCCAGCAGCCCTGGGACTAGCGGGGGAGATGAGCAGTTCTTC.

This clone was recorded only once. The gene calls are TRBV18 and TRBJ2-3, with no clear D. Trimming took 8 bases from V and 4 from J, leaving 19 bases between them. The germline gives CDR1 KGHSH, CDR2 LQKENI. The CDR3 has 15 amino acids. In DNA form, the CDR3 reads TGTGCCAGCGCATATCGACAATTTTATGCAGATACGCAGTATTTT. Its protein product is CASAYRQFYADTQYF.

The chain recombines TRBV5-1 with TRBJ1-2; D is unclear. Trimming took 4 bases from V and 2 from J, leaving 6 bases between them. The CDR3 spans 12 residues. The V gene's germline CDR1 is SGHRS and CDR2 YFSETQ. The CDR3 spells CASSPENYGYTF. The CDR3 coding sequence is TGCGCCAGCAGCCCAGAAAACTATGGCTACACCTTC.

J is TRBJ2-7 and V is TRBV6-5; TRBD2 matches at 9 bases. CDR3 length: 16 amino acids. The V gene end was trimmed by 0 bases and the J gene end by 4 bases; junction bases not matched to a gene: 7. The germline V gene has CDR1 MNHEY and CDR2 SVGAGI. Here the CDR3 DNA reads TGTGCCAGCAGTTACTCTGTAGCGGGAGCACGATACGAGCAGTACTTC. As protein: CASSYSVAGARYEQYF.

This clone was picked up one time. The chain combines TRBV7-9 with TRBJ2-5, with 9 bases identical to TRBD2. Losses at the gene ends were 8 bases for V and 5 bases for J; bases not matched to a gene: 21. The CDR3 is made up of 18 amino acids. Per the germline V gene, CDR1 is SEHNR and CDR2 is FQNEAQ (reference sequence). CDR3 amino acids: CASGGGFLGTSSMETQYF. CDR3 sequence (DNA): TGTGCCAGCGGAGGAGGTTTTTTGGGGACTAGCTCCATGGAGACCCAGTACTTC.

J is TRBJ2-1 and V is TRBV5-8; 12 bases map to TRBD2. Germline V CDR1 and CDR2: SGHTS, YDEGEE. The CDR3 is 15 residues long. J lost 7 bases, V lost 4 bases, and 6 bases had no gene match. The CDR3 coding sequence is TGTGCCAGCAGCATCCCAACTAGCGGGAGGAATGAGCAGTTCTTC. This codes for CASSIPTSGRNEQFF.

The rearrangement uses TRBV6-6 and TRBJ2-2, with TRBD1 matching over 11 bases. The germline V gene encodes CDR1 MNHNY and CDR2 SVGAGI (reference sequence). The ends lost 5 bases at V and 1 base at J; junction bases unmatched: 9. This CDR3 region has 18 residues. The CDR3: CASSPRRGQGVNTGELFF. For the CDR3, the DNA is TGTGCCAGCAGTCCCCGAAGGGGACAGGGGGTGAACACCGGGGAGCTGTTTTTT.

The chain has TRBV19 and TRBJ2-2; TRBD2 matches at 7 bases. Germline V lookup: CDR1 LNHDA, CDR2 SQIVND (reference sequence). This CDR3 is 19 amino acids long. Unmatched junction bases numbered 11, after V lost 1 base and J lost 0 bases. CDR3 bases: TGTGCCAGTAGTATAGGGGTCGCTAGCGGATACGCGAACACCGGGGAGCTGTTTTTT. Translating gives CASSIGVASGYANTGELFF.

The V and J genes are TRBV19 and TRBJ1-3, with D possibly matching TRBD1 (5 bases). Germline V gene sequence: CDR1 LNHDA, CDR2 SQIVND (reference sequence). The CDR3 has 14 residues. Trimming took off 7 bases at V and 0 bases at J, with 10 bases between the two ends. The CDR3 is CASKDRTSGNTIYF. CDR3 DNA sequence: TGTGCCAGTAAAGACAGAACCTCTGGAAACACCATATATTTT.

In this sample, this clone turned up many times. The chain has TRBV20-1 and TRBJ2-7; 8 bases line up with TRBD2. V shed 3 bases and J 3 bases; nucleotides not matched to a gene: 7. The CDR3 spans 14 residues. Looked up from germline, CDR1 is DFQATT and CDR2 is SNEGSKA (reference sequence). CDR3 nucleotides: TGCAGTGCTAGTCCGGGGGGGCGAGGCTACGAGCAGTACTTC. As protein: CSASPGGRGYEQYF.

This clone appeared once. The CDR3 DNA follows: TGTGCCAGCAGCCAAGATGAGTTAAGAACAGGGCCTGGCTACACCTTC. Translated, it gives CASSQDELRTGPGYTF. The chain links TRBV14 to TRBJ1-2; tentative D call: TRBD1 (6 bases). The CDR3 consists of 16 residues. Germline values: CDR1 SGHDN, CDR2 FVKESK. V was cut by 0 bases and J by 7 bases, with 18 bases left in between. The complete variable domain, with remaining parts taken from reference TRBV14 and TRBJ1-2, reads EAGVTQFPSHSVIEKGQTVTLRCDPISGHDNLYWYRRVMGKEIKFLLHFVKESKQDESGMPNNRFLAERTGGTYSTLKVQPAELEDSGVYFCASSQDELRTGPGYTFGSGTRLTVV.